Below are 17 T cell receptor beta chains sequenced from a single sample in a study of blood T cells in healthy people across ages. For the second PCR, which ran for roughly 7 to 11 cycles, a sample-barcoded 5' primer and a J-beta primer mix were used. TCRdb analysed the 5' RACE reads with MiXCR anew, one entry per CDR3 protein. Of about 680,000 distinct CDR3 sequences listed, more than 40% are singletons. Specimen: blood. All receptors come from a woman in her fifties or sixties in good health.

This rearrangement joins TRBV20-1 to TRBJ2-1, with D tentatively TRBD1 or TRBD2 (5 bases each). Germline V gives CDR1 DFQATT, CDR2 SNEGSKA (reference sequence). The V end was cut by 3 bases, the J end by 3 bases, with 9 bases between. The CDR3 extends over 13 amino acids. The CDR3 protein is CSASGTNYNEQFF. The CDR3 DNA is TGCAGTGCTAGCGGGACGAACTACAATGAGCAGTTCTTC.

This clonotype was seen only a few times. CDR3 region: CASSQLTSGSADTQYF. The CDR3 nucleotides are TGTGCCAGCAGCCAACTGACTAGCGGGAGTGCAGATACGCAGTATTTT. V usage is TRBV4-2 and J usage is TRBJ2-3, with 12 bases identical to TRBD2. J was trimmed by 4 bases and V by 2 bases; bases with no gene match: 4. The CDR3 is 16 amino acids. The germline gives CDR1 LGHNA, CDR2 YNFKEQ.

The genes are TRBV2 and TRBJ1-6; 9 positions agree with TRBD1. The CDR3 is made up of 14 amino acids. The trim removed 6 bases at V and 9 bases at J, leaving 6 bases unmatched. Germline lookup yields CDR1 SNHLY and CDR2 FYNNEI. CDR3 nucleotide sequence: TGTGCCAGCAGCGGAGGACAGGGGAGTTCACCCCTCCACTTT. Its protein is CASSGGQGSSPLHF.

This chain uses TRBV5-1 with TRBJ2-2, with a possible D match to TRBD1 (6 bases). V lost 0 bases to trimming and J lost 2 bases, with 14 bases between them. Germline V CDR1 and CDR2: SGHRS, YFSETQ. The CDR3 sequence is 17 residues long. The DNA of the CDR3 is TGCGCCAGCAGCTTGGCCCTCACAGGGTACAACACCGGGGAGCTGTTTTTT. Its protein is CASSLALTGYNTGELFF.

The chain employs TRBV29-1 and TRBJ2-3; D may be TRBD2 (6 bases). V gave up 4 bases and J gave up 2 bases, with 19 bases separating them. Per the germline V gene, CDR1 is SQVTM and CDR2 is ANQGSEA. The CDR3 length is 16 residues. The CDR3 region has the DNA TGCAGCGTTGCTGGAGGGACGACGGAAAACACAGATACGCAGTATTTT. It yields the protein CSVAGGTTENTDTQYF.

The chain couples TRBV20-1 to TRBJ1-2, with D possibly TRBD1 on 5 matching bases. Germline CDR1 is DFQATT and CDR2 is SNEGSKA (reference sequence). The CDR3 totals 12 residues. CDR3 sequence: CRAGQGDYGYTF. CDR3 in DNA: TGCAGAGCCGGGCAGGGTGATTATGGCTACACCTTC.

The chain recombines TRBV5-1 with TRBJ1-4; maybe TRBD1 (5 bases). The CDR3 consists of 13 residues. Germline CDR1 SGHRS, CDR2 YFSETQ. Trimming stripped 4 bases from V and 10 bases from J, with 14 bases between. CDR3 bases: TGCGCCAGCAGCGTGGAAACAGGTGGAAAACTGTTTTTT. Protein: CASSVETGGKLFF.

The chain links TRBV5-1 to TRBJ2-1; possible D gene TRBD2, 5 bases. Germline CDR1 reads SGHRS; CDR2 reads YFSETQ. V gave up 0 bases and J gave up 7 bases, with 11 bases separating them. The CDR3 length is 14 residues. The CDR3 loop reads CASSLEGAPNEQFF. The CDR3 region has the DNA TGCGCCAGCAGCTTGGAGGGAGCGCCAAATGAGCAGTTCTTC.

The chain is built from TRBV7-9 and TRBJ2-3, with a possible D match to TRBD1 (6 bases). The ends were cut back, 4 bases at V and 0 bases at J, with 11 bases in the middle. The germline V gene has CDR1 SEHNR and CDR2 FQNEAQ (reference sequence). This CDR3 has 15 residues. The CDR3 nucleotides read TGTGCCAGCAGCTCGCAGGGGATTAGCACAGATACGCAGTATTTT. It yields the protein CASSSQGISTDTQYF.

V is TRBV11-3 and J is TRBJ2-5, with TRBD1 matching over 10 bases. The assigned J gene may be wrong: the sequence end matches TRBJ2-7 better. CDR1 SGHNT and CDR2 YENEEA come from the germline V gene. The CDR3 has 14 residues. CDR3 in DNA: TGTGCCAGCAGCCCCGGGACAGGGGAGTCCGAGCAGTACTTC. Its translation is CASSPGTGESEQYF.

The sample holds a few counts of this clonotype. The chain links TRBV20-1 to TRBJ2-7, with TRBD2 matching 9 bases. The V and J ends lost 2 bases and 3 bases, in that order; junction bases with no gene match: 8. CDR3 length: 15 amino acids. Germline V CDR1 and CDR2: DFQATT, SNEGSKA (reference sequence). The CDR3 nucleotides read TGCAGTGCTAGATTAGTAAGCGGGAGGAGCTACGAGCAGTACTTC. Translating gives CSARLVSGRSYEQYF.

This clonotype was picked up many times. V usage is TRBV28 and J usage is TRBJ2-7, with D possibly matching TRBD1 (6 bases). The CDR3 totals 17 residues. V was cut by 2 bases and J by 7 bases, with 24 bases left in between. Germline V gene lookup returns CDR1 MDHEN and CDR2 SYDVKM. The CDR3, as DNA: TGTGCCAGCAGTTTACTATTCCGGGACCGGGACACCCGGGAGCAGTACTTC. Translation gives CASSLLFRDRDTREQYF. The variable domain in full, with the rest retrieved from reference TRBV28 and TRBJ2-7, is DVKVTQSSRYLVKRTGEKVFLECVQDMDHENMFWYRQDPGLGLRLIYFSYDVKMKEKGDIPEGYSVSREKKERFSLILESASTNQTSMYLCASSLLFRDRDTREQYFGPGTRLTVT.

This rearrangement joins TRBV5-6 to TRBJ2-2; 11 bases are a match to TRBD2. The junction had 6 bases not matched to a gene; V was cut back by 0 bases and J by 5 bases. Germline assignment: CDR1 SGHDT and CDR2 YYEEEE. This CDR3 is built from 17 residues. This CDR3 is CASSLELAGGETGELFF. In nucleotides, the CDR3 is TGTGCCAGCAGCTTGGAGCTAGCGGGAGGCGAGACCGGGGAGCTGTTTTTT.

The chain employs TRBV7-6 and TRBJ1-4; D possibly corresponds to TRBD1 (6 bases). Germline V CDR1 and CDR2: SGHVS, FNYEAQ. The length of the CDR3 is 15 residues. Deletions cut 5 bases from V and 7 bases from J, with 17 bases between. The CDR3 DNA reads TGTGCCAGCAGCCTGGGACATGCTGTGGGTGAAAAACTGTTTTTT. Protein sequence: CASSLGHAVGEKLFF.

This clonotype was seen more than once but under ten times. The V gene is TRBV4-3, the J gene TRBJ2-2; D uncertain. V was clipped by 4 bases and J by 2 bases, with 8 bases between them. Germline CDR1 reads LGHNA; CDR2 reads YSLEER. The CDR3 runs 14 residues. The CDR3 reads CASSPTPNTGELFF. The CDR3 coding sequence is TGCGCCAGCAGCCCCACCCCTAACACCGGGGAGCTGTTTTTT.

This chain uses TRBV5-1 with TRBJ1-5; 7 nucleotides agree with TRBD1. Germline V lookup: CDR1 SGHRS, CDR2 YFSETQ. CDR3 length: 14 residues. V lost 3 bases, J lost 4 bases, and 4 bases stayed unmatched. Here the CDR3 DNA reads TGCGCCAGCAGCTCGGGACAGCCTAATCAGCCCCAGCATTTT. It encodes CASSSGQPNQPQHF. Drawing the rest from reference TRBV5-1 and TRBJ1-5, the complete variable domain is KAGVTQTPRYLIKTRGQQVTLSCSPISGHRSVSWYQQTPGQGLQFLFEYFSETQRNKGNFPGRFSGRQFSNSRSEMNVSTLELGDSALYLCASSSGQPNQPQHFGDGTRLSIL.

This clonotype was counted only a few times. The chain links TRBV29-1 to TRBJ2-5, with unresolved D. Germline V gives CDR1 SQVTM, CDR2 ANQGSEA. The CDR3 has 13 amino acids. The V gene lost 0 bases and the J gene lost 13 bases, with 18 bases spanning the gap. This CDR3 reads CSVEDRVSIVRYF. DNA for the CDR3: TGCAGCGTTGAAGATCGGGTCAGTATCGTTCGGTACTTC.